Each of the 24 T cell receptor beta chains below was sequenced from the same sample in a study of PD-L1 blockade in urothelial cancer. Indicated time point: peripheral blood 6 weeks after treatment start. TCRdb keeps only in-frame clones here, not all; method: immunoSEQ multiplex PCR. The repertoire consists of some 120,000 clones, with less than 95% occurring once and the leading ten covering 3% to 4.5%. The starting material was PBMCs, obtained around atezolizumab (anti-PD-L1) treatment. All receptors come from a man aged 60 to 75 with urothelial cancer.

The chain's CDR3 is CASSPTIGAQETQYF. The DNA for the CDR3 is TGTGCCAGCAGCCCCACAATAGGGGCACAAGAGACCCAGTACTTC. J is TRBJ2-5 and V is TRBV7-2, with D perhaps matching TRBD1 (5 bases). Germline V lookup: CDR1 SGHTA, CDR2 FQGNSA. The CDR3 is 15 amino acids. V lost 5 bases and J lost 2, with 15 bases in between. The full variable domain, rest sourced from reference TRBV7-2 and TRBJ2-5, is GAGVSQSPSNKVTEKGKDVELRCDPISGHTALYWYRQSLGQGLEFLIYFQGNSAPDKSGLPSDRFSAERTGGSVSTLTIQRTQQEDSAVYLCASSPTIGAQETQYFGPGTRLLVL.

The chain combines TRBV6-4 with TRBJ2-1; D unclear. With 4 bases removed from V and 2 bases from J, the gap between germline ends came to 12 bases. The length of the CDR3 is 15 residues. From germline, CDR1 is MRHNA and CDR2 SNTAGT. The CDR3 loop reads CASSVELLPYNEQFF. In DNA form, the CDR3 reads TGTGCCAGCAGTGTTGAACTTCTCCCCTACAATGAGCAGTTCTTC.

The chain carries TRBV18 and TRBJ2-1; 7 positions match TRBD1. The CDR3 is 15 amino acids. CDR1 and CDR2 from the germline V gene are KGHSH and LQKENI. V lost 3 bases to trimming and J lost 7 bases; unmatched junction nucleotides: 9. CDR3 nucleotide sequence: TGTGCCAGCTCACCCGTACAGGGGTCGGGGAATGAGCAGTTCTTC. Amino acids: CASSPVQGSGNEQFF. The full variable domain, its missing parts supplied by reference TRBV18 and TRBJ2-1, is NAGVMQNPRHLVRRRGQEARLRCSPMKGHSHVYWYRQLPEEGLKFMVYLQKENIIDESGMPKERFSAEFPKEGPSILRIQQVVRGDSAAYFCASSPVQGSGNEQFFGPGTRLTVL.

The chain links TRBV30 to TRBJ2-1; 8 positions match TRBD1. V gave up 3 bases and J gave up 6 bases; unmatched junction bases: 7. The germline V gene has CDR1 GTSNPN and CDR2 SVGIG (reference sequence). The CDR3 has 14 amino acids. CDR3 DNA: TGTGCCTGGAGCTCCGGACAGGGTATCAATGAGCAGTTCTTC. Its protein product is CAWSSGQGINEQFF.

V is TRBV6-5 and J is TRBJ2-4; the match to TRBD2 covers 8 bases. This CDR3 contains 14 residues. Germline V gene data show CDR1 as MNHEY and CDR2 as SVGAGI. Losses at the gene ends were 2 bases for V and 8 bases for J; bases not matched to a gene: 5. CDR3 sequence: CASSYTGTRDIQYF. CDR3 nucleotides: TGTGCCAGCAGTTACACCGGGACTAGAGACATTCAGTACTTC.

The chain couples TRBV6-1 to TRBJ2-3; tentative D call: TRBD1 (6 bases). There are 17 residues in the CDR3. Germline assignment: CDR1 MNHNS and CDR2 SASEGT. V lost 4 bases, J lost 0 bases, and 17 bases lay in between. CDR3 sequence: CASSGYRVQSSTDTQYF. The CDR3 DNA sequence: TGTGCCAGCAGTGGGTACAGGGTACAATCGAGCACAGATACGCAGTATTTT.

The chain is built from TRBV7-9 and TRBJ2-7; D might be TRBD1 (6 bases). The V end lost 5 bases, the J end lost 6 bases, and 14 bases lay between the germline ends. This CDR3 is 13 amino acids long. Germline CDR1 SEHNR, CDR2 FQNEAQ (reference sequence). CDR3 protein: CASSPQGQGEQYF. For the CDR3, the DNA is TGTGCCAGCAGCCCCCAGGGGCAGGGCGAGCAGTACTTC.

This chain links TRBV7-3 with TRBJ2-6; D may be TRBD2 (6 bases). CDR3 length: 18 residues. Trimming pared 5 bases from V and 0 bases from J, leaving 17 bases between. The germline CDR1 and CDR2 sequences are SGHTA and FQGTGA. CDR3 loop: CASSGLGAGSSGANVLTF. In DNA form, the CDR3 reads TGTGCCAGCAGCGGCCTCGGGGCGGGGTCCTCTGGGGCCAACGTCCTGACTTTC.

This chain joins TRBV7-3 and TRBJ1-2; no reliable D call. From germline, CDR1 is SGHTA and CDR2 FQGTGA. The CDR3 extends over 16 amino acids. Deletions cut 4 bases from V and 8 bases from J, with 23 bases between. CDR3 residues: CASSSQRVGTIAGYTF. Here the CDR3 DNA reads TGTGCCAGCAGCTCCCAGCGGGTGGGAACAATTGCCGGCTACACCTTC.

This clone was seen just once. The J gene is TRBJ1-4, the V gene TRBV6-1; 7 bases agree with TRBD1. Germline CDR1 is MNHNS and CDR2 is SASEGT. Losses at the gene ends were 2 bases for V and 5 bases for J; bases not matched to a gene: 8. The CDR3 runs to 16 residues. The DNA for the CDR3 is TGTGCCAGCAGTGAAAGGATTGGGACAGTGAATGAAAAACTGTTTTTT. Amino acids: CASSERIGTVNEKLFF.

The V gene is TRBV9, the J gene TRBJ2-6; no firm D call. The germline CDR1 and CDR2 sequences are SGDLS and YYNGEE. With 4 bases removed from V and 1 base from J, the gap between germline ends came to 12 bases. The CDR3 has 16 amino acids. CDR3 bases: TGTGCCAGCAGCATCACCGGGTTGTCTGGGGCCAACGTCCTGACTTTC. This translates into CASSITGLSGANVLTF.

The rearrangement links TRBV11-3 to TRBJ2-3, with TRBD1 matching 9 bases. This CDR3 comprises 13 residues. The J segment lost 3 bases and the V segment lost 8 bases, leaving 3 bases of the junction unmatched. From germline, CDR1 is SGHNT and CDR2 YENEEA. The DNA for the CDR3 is TGTGCCAGCTCGACAGGGGGAACAGATACGCAGTATTTT. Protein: CASSTGGTDTQYF.

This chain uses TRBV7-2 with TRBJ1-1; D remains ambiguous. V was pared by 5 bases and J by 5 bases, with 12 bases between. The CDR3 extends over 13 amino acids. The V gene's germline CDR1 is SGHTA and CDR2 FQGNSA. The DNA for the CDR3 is TGTGCCAGCAGCCGCACAGAAACAACTGAAGCTTTCTTT. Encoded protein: CASSRTETTEAFF.

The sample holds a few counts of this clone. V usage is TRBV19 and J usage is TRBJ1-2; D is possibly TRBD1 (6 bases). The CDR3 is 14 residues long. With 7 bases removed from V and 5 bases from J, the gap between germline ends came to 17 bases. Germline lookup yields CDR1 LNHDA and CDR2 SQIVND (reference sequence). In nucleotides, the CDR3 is TGTGCCAGTACCGCAAGAGGGACACTTTATGGCTACACCTTC. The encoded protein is CASTARGTLYGYTF.

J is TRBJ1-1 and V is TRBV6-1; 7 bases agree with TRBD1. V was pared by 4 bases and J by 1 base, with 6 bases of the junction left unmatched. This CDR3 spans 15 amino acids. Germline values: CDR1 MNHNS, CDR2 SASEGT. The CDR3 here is CASSGSRGPNTEAFF. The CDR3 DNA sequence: TGTGCCAGCAGTGGGTCGAGGGGGCCGAACACTGAAGCTTTCTTT.

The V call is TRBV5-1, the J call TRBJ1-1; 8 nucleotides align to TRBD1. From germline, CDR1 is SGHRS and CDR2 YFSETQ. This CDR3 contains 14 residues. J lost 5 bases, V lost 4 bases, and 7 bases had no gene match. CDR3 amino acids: CASSVDRAGTEAFF. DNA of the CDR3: TGCGCCAGCAGCGTGGACAGGGCAGGGACTGAAGCTTTCTTT. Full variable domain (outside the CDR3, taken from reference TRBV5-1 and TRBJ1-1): KAGVTQTPRYLIKTRGQQVTLSCSPISGHRSVSWYQQTPGQGLQFLFEYFSETQRNKGNFPGRFSGRQFSNSRSEMNVSTLELGDSALYLCASSVDRAGTEAFFGQGTRLTVV.

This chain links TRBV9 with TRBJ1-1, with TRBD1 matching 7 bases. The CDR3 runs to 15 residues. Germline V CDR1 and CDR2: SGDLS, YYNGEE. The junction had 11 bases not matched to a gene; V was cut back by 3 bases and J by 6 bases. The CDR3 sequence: CASSGGTDLLPEAFF. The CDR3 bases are TGTGCCAGCAGCGGAGGGACAGACCTATTGCCTGAAGCTTTCTTT.

This CDR3 reads CASALGTGAYGYTF. The CDR3 coding sequence is TGTGCTAGTGCCCTTGGGACAGGGGCTTATGGCTACACCTTC. This sequence joins TRBV12-5 and TRBJ1-2, with 10 bases identical to TRBD1. V lost 7 bases to trimming and J lost 5 bases; unmatched junction nucleotides: 7. The CDR3 sequence is 14 residues long. The V gene's germline CDR1 is LGHNT and CDR2 FRNRAP.

The CDR3 loop reads CAITEPDRYNEQFF. The DNA of the CDR3 is TGTGCCATCACCGAACCCGACAGATACAATGAGCAGTTCTTC. The chain uses TRBV10-3 and TRBJ2-1, with a tentative D call TRBD1 (5 bases). Deletions cut 7 bases from V and 4 bases from J, with 14 bases between. CDR1 is ENHRY, CDR2 SYGVKD, per germline. The length of the CDR3 is 14 residues.

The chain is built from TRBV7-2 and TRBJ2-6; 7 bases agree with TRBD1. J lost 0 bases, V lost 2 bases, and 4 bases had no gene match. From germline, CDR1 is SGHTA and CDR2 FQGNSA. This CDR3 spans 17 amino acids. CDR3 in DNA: TGTGCCAGCAGCTTAAGGGACAGACCCTCTGGGGCCAACGTCCTGACTTTC. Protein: CASSLRDRPSGANVLTF. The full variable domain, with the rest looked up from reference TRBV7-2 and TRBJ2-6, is GAGVSQSPSNKVTEKGKDVELRCDPISGHTALYWYRQSLGQGLEFLIYFQGNSAPDKSGLPSDRFSAERTGGSVSTLTIQRTQQEDSAVYLCASSLRDRPSGANVLTFGAGSRLTVL.

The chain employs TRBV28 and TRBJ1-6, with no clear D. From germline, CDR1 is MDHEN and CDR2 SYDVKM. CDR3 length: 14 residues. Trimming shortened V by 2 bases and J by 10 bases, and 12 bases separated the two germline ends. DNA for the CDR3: TGTGCCAGCAGTTTAGGGCAGGCTGCGTCACCCCTCCACTTT. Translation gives CASSLGQAASPLHF.

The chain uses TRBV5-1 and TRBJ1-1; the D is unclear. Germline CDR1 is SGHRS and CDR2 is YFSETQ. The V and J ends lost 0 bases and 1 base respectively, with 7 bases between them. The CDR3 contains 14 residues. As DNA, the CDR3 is TGCGCCAGCAGCTTGGCCAGGAAGAACACTGAAGCTTTCTTT. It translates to CASSLARKNTEAFF.

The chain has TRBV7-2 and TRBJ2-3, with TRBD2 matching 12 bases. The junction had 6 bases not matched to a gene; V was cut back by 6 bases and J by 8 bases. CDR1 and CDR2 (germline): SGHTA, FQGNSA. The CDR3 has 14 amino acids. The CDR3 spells CASSRLAGAGTQYF. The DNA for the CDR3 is TGTGCCAGCAGTCGACTAGCGGGAGCGGGTACGCAGTATTTT.

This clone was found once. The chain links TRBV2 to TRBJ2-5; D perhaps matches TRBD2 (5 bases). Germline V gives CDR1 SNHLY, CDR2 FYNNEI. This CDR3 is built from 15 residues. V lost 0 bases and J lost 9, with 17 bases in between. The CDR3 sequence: CASSEATAGATAQYF. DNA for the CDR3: TGTGCCAGCAGTGAAGCGACGGCGGGTGCTACGGCCCAGTACTTC. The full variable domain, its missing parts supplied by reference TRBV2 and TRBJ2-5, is EPEVTQTPSHQVTQMGQEVILRCVPISNHLYFYWYRQILGQKVEFLVSFYNNEISEKSEIFDDQFSVERPDGSNFTLKIRSTKLEDSAMYFCASSEATAGATAQYFGPGTRLLVL.